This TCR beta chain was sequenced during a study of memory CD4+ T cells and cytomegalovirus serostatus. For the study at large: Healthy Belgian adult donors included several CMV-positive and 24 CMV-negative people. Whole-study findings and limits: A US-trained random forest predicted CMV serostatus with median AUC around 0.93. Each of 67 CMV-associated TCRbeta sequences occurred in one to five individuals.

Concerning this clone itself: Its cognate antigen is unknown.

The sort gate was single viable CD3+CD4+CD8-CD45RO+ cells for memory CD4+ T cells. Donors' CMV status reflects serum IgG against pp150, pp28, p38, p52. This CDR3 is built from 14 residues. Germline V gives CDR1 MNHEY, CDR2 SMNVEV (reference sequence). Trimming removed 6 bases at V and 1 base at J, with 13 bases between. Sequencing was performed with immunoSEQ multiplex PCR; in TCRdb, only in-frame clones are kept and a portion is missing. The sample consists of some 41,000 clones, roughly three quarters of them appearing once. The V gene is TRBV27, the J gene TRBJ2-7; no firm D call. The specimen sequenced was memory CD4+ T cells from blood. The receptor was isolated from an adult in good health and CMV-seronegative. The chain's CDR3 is CASSKTPDSYEQYF. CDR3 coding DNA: TGTGCCAGCAGCAAGACACCTGATTCCTACGAGCAGTACTTC.